This T cell receptor (beta chain) originates from a study of cytomegalovirus exposure and HLA in healthy donors. About the study: A later analysis reported the 120 or so validation repertoires used the same platform as the approximately 670 first-cohort repertoires. Overall study results and limits: The majority of TCR sequences were rare, yet some public TCRs appeared in many donors. A later analysis found first-cohort TCR clusters tended to co-occur in the 95 to 150 validation repertoires.

The CDR3 has 13 residues. Germline-derived CDR1 and CDR2 are MNHEY and SVGAGI. After removal of 6 bases from V and 3 bases from J, the junction contained 5 bases not matched to a gene. The repertoire was sequenced with immunoSEQ multiplex PCR; TCRdb's copy has only in-frame clones and lacks some. The sample consists of over 110,000 clones, about 86% of them appearing once. This clone was seen a few times. Its antigen is unidentified. The rearrangement joins TRBV6-5 to TRBJ2-7; 7 positions agree with TRBD1. The sequenced sample was PBMCs. The clonotype originates from a man younger than 30 in good health and CMV-seronegative. The CDR3 coding sequence is TGTGCCAGCAGCCAAGACAGGGACTACGAGCAGTACTTC. Amino acid sequence: CASSQDRDYEQYF.